The 5 T cell receptor beta chains presented below share a single source sample, sequenced in a study of cytomegalovirus exposure and HLA in healthy donors. Here immunoSEQ multiplex PCR was the method, and the copy in TCRdb shows in-frame clones only, minus some. The sample lists 90,000 or so clones; 85% were seen once. Sample: PBMCs. The receptor source for this set is a man aged 18 to 35 in good health and CMV-seropositive.

CDR3 in DNA: TGCGCCAGCAGCCCGGGAAGGTCCTCCTACGAGCAGTACTTC. Encoded protein: CASSPGRSSYEQYF. V usage is TRBV5-1 and J usage is TRBJ2-7; D possibly corresponds to TRBD2 (5 bases). The CDR3 runs to 14 residues. CDR1 and CDR2 from the germline V gene are SGHRS and YFSETQ. The V end lost 4 bases, the J end lost 0 bases, and 11 bases lay between the germline ends.

The V call is TRBV4-1, the J call TRBJ2-7, with 7 bases lining up with TRBD1. Germline-derived CDR1 and CDR2 are MGHRA and YSYEKL. The CDR3 is made up of 13 amino acids. The J segment lost 5 bases and the V segment lost 3 bases, leaving 4 bases of the junction unmatched. The CDR3 bases are TGCGCCAGCAGCCAGACAGGGTTCAACGAGCAGTACTTC. This gives the protein CASSQTGFNEQYF.

This sequence joins TRBV19 and TRBJ1-1; 10 bases align to TRBD1. Per the germline V gene, CDR1 is LNHDA and CDR2 is SQIVND (reference sequence). The CDR3 is 13 residues long. Unmatched junction bases numbered 1, after V lost 5 bases and J lost 4 bases. The CDR3 DNA sequence: TGTGCCAGTAGTTGGACAGGGGGCACTGAAGCTTTCTTT. Residues: CASSWTGGTEAFF.

V gene TRBV28 combines with J gene TRBJ1-1; 7 positions agree with TRBD1. Germline lookup yields CDR1 MDHEN and CDR2 SYDVKM. The junction had 9 bases not matched to a gene; V was cut back by 6 bases and J by 5 bases. The CDR3 has 14 residues. The DNA for the CDR3 is TGTGCCAGCAGGGGGAAGGGGGCGCGAACTGAAGCTTTCTTT. It translates to CASRGKGARTEAFF.

The chain combines TRBV6-1 with TRBJ2-7; possible D gene TRBD2, 5 bases. V was cut by 2 bases and J by 3 bases, with 11 bases left in between. The CDR3 has 14 residues. Germline V lookup: CDR1 MNHNS, CDR2 SASEGT. CDR3 sequence: CASSETGSFYEQYF. CDR3 bases: TGTGCCAGCAGTGAAACGGGGAGTTTCTACGAGCAGTACTTC.